This T cell receptor beta chain was captured by sequencing in a study of cytomegalovirus exposure and HLA in healthy donors. This CDR3 is built from 14 residues. Trimming cost V 6 bases and J 7 bases; bases outside gene matches: 9. Germline CDR1 and CDR2: SGHDT and YYEEEE. On this clone: Its antigen is still unknown.

The primer mix had 60 Vbeta and 13 Jbeta primers. Profiling relied on immunoSEQ multiplex PCR, and the TCRdb table lists in-frame clones only, not all of them. Recorded here are roughly 220,000 clones; the top ten clones represent roughly 1.2%. Study-wide results and caveats: Among TCR beta chains, those listed as cytomegalovirus-associated numbered roughly 150.

The receptor was derived from a girl aged 2-10 years in good health and CMV-seropositive. The sequencing input was PBMCs. This chain uses TRBV5-6 with TRBJ2-1; TRBD2 agrees at 8 bases. CDR3 sequence: CASTQFSGINEQFF. CDR3 nucleotide sequence: TGTGCCAGCACCCAATTTAGCGGGATAAATGAGCAGTTCTTC.